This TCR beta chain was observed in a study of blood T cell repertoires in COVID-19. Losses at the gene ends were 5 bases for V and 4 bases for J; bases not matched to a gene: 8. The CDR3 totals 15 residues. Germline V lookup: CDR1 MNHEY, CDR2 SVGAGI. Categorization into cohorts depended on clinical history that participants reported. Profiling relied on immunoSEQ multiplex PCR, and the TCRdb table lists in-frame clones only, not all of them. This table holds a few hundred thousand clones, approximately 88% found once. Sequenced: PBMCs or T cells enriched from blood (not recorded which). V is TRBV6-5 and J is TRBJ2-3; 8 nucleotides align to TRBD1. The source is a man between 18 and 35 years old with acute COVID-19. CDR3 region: CASSTAAGGPDTQYF. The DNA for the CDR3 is TGTGCCAGCAGTACAGCGGCAGGGGGCCCAGATACGCAGTATTTT.